This record covers a single T cell receptor beta chain. Its antigen is undetermined. The sample originates from a study of neurological immune-mediated disorders. Looking at the study overall: There were 34 multiple sclerosis patients. Of these, around 30 had relapsing-remitting MS and 3 had secondary progressive MS.

In germline, CDR1 is SGHRS, CDR2 YFSETQ. The CDR3 loop spans 14 amino acids. V lost 4 bases, J lost 4 bases, and 3 bases stayed unmatched. Whole-study findings and limits: Phylogenetic grouping put 18 of 34 multiple sclerosis patients' repertoires into one related-CDR3 cluster, a possible signature.

Every sequencing run produced over 180 million TCR-beta sequences, and the sequences from any one run covered 15-18 subjects. TCRdb processed the 5' RACE reads anew with MiXCR; each CDR3 protein has one entry. Of about 78,000 distinct CDR3 sequences listed, 4.5% to 6.5% were seen once; the top ten hold 2% to 2.5%. The rearrangement links TRBV5-1 to TRBJ2-2; 8 bases line up with TRBD2. The TCR sequence derives from a woman younger than 45 with multiple sclerosis. Sequencing used PBMCs. CDR3 residues: CASSGSGGTGELFF. The CDR3 region has the DNA TGCGCCAGCAGCGGAAGCGGGGGCACCGGGGAGCTGTTTTTT.